This is a list of T cell receptor beta chains from one sample in a study of T cells in Graves' hyperthyroidism and ophthalmopathy. TCRdb ran MiXCR on the multiplex PCR reads and lists one entry per CDR3 protein. The sample contains about 700,000 distinct CDR3 sequences, over 40% of which appear only once. Sequencing was performed on peripheral blood or thyroid tissue (not recorded which). These receptors were obtained from an adult man with Graves' disease, either hyperthyroidism or ophthalmopathy (not recorded which). The CDR3 runs from the conserved cysteine through the conserved F or W. A D gene is named only where the DNA matches it firmly.

TRBV7-2	TRBJ1-1	TRBD1	CASSRSQGAGTEAFF
TRBV29-1	TRBJ1-1	.	CSVEQHAAFF
TRBV7-8	TRBJ1-5	TRBD1	CASSQGNRGEQPQHF
TRBV7-6	TRBJ2-2	TRBD1	CAITPKTGDTGELFF
TRBV20-1	TRBJ2-5	.	CSAVRKETQYF
TRBV7-2	TRBJ2-5	TRBD2	CASSSGLGETQYF
TRBV5-1	TRBJ2-5	.	CASSRGQGGETQYF
TRBV7-9	TRBJ1-2	.	CASSLPGAANYGYTF
TRBV20-1	TRBJ1-4	TRBD1	CSAMRGQGEELFF
TRBV7-2	TRBJ1-6	TRBD1	CASSLGTGSANSPLHF
TRBV2	TRBJ2-7	.	CASSLDTSYEQYF
TRBV10-3	TRBJ1-4	TRBD1	CAISESGTGVEKLFF
TRBV20-1	TRBJ2-7	.	CSAREAGGYEQYF
TRBV20-1	TRBJ2-7	.	CSALAGNEQYF
TRBV7-2	TRBJ1-2	.	CASSLEWDEAGYTF
TRBV7-9	TRBJ1-1	TRBD1	CASSLLQGMNTEAFF
TRBV7-3	TRBJ2-2	TRBD2	CASSLYATSGRGTGELFF
TRBV10-2	TRBJ2-7	.	CASSKLARDEQYF
TRBV7-6	TRBJ2-5	.	CASSLSGVSGTPHIQYF
TRBV6-6	TRBJ1-6	.	CASSYIGTNNSPLHF
TRBV5-1	TRBJ1-1	.	CASSLEVGVNTEAFF
TRBV20-1	TRBJ1-2	TRBD1	CSATLDRGNYGYTF
TRBV9	TRBJ1-5	.	CASSVGWGNQPQHF
TRBV20-1	TRBJ2-7	TRBD2	CSAISLASTYEQYF
TRBV15	TRBJ1-1	.	CATSRAKGLTFF
TRBV7-9	TRBJ2-5	.	CASSFVQGRETQYF
TRBV14	TRBJ1-6	TRBD1	CASSPWTGANSPLHF
TRBV6-5	TRBJ1-5	.	CASSYRGGSQSYEHF
TRBV24-1	TRBJ2-5	TRBD2	CATSRSGTAETQYF
TRBV7-2	TRBJ1-6	.	CASSLQVQSPLHF
TRBV7-9	TRBJ1-5	TRBD1	CASSFWVGQAKGDQPQHF
TRBV12-3/TRBV12-4	TRBJ1-4	.	CASSRHRNEKLFF
TRBV29-1	TRBJ1-2	.	CSVGGGMSNYGYTF
TRBV5-1	TRBJ1-6	TRBD1	CASSLQGGSGNSPLHF
TRBV11-2	TRBJ2-7	.	CASSPGHWDEQYF
TRBV12-3/TRBV12-4	TRBJ2-6	.	CASSVDSGANVLTF
TRBV7-6	TRBJ1-1	TRBD1	CASSETGRTEAFF
TRBV10-2	TRBJ2-2	TRBD2	CASSVAGEDTGELFF
TRBV2	TRBJ2-5	TRBD1	CASQQGAQETQYF
TRBV29-1	TRBJ2-7	TRBD2	CSVGLAGYEQYF
TRBV10-3	TRBJ1-1	TRBD1	CAIRETGMNTEAFF
TRBV7-2	TRBJ2-5	.	CASLQEETQYF
TRBV7-9	TRBJ2-7	TRBD1	CASSPGQLYEQYF
TRBV9	TRBJ2-3	.	CASSVASGSGHTQYF
TRBV7-2	TRBJ1-4	TRBD1	CASSLDRGWANEKLFF
TRBV28	TRBJ1-4	.	CATVDATNEKLLF
TRBV7-2	TRBJ1-3	TRBD1	CASSTGVGNTIYF
TRBV20-1	TRBJ1-1	.	CSAVQTNTEAFF
TRBV7-8	TRBJ1-1	.	CASSPREQWDTEAFF
TRBV7-4	TRBJ1-3	.	CASSLGQGRTGNTIYF
TRBV10-3	TRBJ1-4	TRBD1	CAISADRAREEKLFF
TRBV15	TRBJ1-4	.	CATSRDGSNEKLFF